What follows are 16 T cell receptor beta chains derived from one specimen sequenced in a study of cytomegalovirus exposure and HLA in healthy donors. With 60 Vbeta and 13 Jbeta primers, the PCR was carried out. The method was immunoSEQ multiplex PCR; TCRdb's version includes in-frame clones alone and lacks a portion of them. Of about 36,000 clones listed, about 72% were seen once; the top ten hold over 6.5%. Sample: PBMCs. These receptors all stem from a young man in good health and CMV-seronegative.

The V gene is TRBV14, the J gene TRBJ2-1, with D tentatively TRBD2 (6 bases). Germline lookup yields CDR1 SGHDN and CDR2 FVKESK. The CDR3 runs 16 residues. Trimming cost V 0 bases and J 0 bases, with 9 bases left between them. CDR3 amino acids: CASSQDASDSYNEQFF. The CDR3 DNA sequence: TGTGCCAGCAGCCAAGATGCTAGCGACTCCTACAATGAGCAGTTCTTC.

The J gene is TRBJ1-5, the V gene TRBV4-1; 10 bases agree with TRBD1. Germline CDR1 is MGHRA and CDR2 is YSYEKL. Trimming at V came to 3 bases and at J to 5 bases, leaving 4 bases not matched to a gene. The CDR3 has 15 residues. The CDR3, as DNA: TGCGCCAGCAGCCAGGGGACAGGGGATCATCAGCCCCAGCATTTT. This codes for CASSQGTGDHQPQHF.

Only a few counts were recorded for this clone. V is TRBV6-1 and J is TRBJ2-5; 7 nucleotides line up with TRBD2. The V segment lost 4 bases and the J segment 5 bases; nucleotides outside the gene matches: 4. This CDR3 has 13 residues. CDR1 MNHNS and CDR2 SASEGT come from the germline V gene. CDR3 DNA: TGTGCCAGCAGTGGTCTGGGAGGGGAGACCCAGTACTTC. Its translation: CASSGLGGETQYF.

There are a few counts of this clone. The chain links TRBV6-5 to TRBJ1-1; TRBD1 matches at 8 bases. Trimming at V came to 5 bases and at J to 5 bases, leaving 10 bases not matched to a gene. Germline assignment: CDR1 MNHEY and CDR2 SVGAGI. The CDR3 is 15 residues long. The CDR3 sequence: CASSTTGGSSTEAFF. The DNA of the CDR3 is TGTGCCAGCAGTACCACAGGGGGTTCTAGTACTGAAGCTTTCTTT.

CDR3 nucleotide sequence: TGTGCCAGCAGTAGTAAAACAGGGGACTCCTACGAGCAGTACTTC. Translated: CASSSKTGDSYEQYF. This sequence joins TRBV6-5 and TRBJ2-7; TRBD1 matches 7 bases. Germline assignment: CDR1 MNHEY and CDR2 SVGAGI. The CDR3 has 15 amino acids. J lost 0 bases, V lost 5 bases, and 7 bases had no gene match.

This chain joins TRBV2 and TRBJ2-5; the match to TRBD2 covers 12 bases. Losses at the gene ends were 3 bases for V and 4 bases for J; bases not matched to a gene: 3. Germline assignment: CDR1 SNHLY and CDR2 FYNNEI. The CDR3 consists of 15 residues. CDR3 amino acids: CASSEPLAGGETQYF. CDR3 in DNA: TGTGCCAGCAGTGAGCCACTAGCGGGGGGAGAGACCCAGTACTTC.

This clone has just a few counts. The chain combines TRBV6-1 with TRBJ2-5; tentative D call: TRBD2 (6 bases). The germline V gene has CDR1 MNHNS and CDR2 SASEGT. V was clipped by 8 bases and J by 4 bases, with 11 bases between them. This CDR3 spans 12 amino acids. The CDR3 DNA sequence: TGTGCCAGCGGGCGGGGAGGAGAGACCCAGTACTTC. The encoded protein is CASGRGGETQYF.

This clone was counted a few times. The chain carries TRBV6-1 and TRBJ2-3; no clear D. The germline V gene encodes CDR1 MNHNS and CDR2 SASEGT. The CDR3 spans 14 residues. Trimming cost V 4 bases and J 0 bases, with 8 bases left between them. This CDR3 is CASSGSLSTDTQYF. CDR3 coding DNA: TGTGCCAGCAGTGGCTCGCTAAGCACAGATACGCAGTATTTT.

This clone has a handful of counts. V and J are TRBV5-4 and TRBJ2-2; TRBD1 matches at 8 bases. Germline V lookup: CDR1 SGHNT, CDR2 YYREEE (reference sequence). V lost 4 bases, J lost 5 bases, and 7 bases stayed unmatched. The CDR3 consists of 15 residues. As DNA, the CDR3 is TGTGCCAGCAGCCCCTCAGGGGGCATGACCGGGGAGCTGTTTTTT. It codes for CASSPSGGMTGELFF.

The chain has TRBV7-9 and TRBJ2-1; TRBD1 aligns across 8 bases. CDR3 length: 14 residues. Germline-derived CDR1 and CDR2 are SEHNR and FQNEAQ (reference sequence). Trimming at V came to 1 base and at J to 7 bases, leaving 3 bases not matched to a gene. The CDR3 DNA reads TGTGCCAGCAGCTTAGGCGACAGGGGTAATGAGCAGTTCTTC. Amino acid sequence: CASSLGDRGNEQFF.

The chain couples TRBV10-1 to TRBJ2-2, with 8 bases fitting TRBD1. V shed 2 bases, J shed 6 bases, and the junction held 5 bases outside the gene matches. Germline V gene sequence: CDR1 WNHNN, CDR2 SYGVQD (reference sequence). This CDR3 comprises 15 residues. The CDR3 coding sequence is TGCGCCAGCAGTGAGCAGGGGGCGCAGGCCGGGGAGCTGTTTTTT. Translation: CASSEQGAQAGELFF.

The CDR3, as DNA: TGTGCCAGCAGCAGGACAGGGATCTCCTACGAGCAGTACTTC. It specifies CASSRTGISYEQYF. The chain links TRBV6-5 to TRBJ2-7, with 8 bases matching TRBD1. Trimming at V came to 6 bases and at J to 0 bases, leaving 4 bases not matched to a gene. Germline V CDR1 and CDR2: MNHEY, SVGAGI. This CDR3 region has 14 residues.

The CDR3 protein is CASSYTGTAYEQYF. DNA of the CDR3: TGTGCCAGCAGCTACACCGGGACAGCCTACGAGCAGTACTTC. The gene calls are TRBV7-9 and TRBJ2-7; 7 positions agree with TRBD1. From germline, CDR1 is SEHNR and CDR2 FQNEAQ (reference sequence). V trimming: 4 bases; J trimming: 2 bases; junction bases outside the gene matches: 5. There are 14 residues in the CDR3.

For this clone: The germline gene is not matched at one end of the junction; a read error may be the cause. The rearrangement links TRBV6-5 to TRBJ2-7; TRBD1 matches at 7 bases. CDR3 length: 14 residues. The germline V gene encodes CDR1 MNHEY and CDR2 SVGAGI. CDR3 DNA: TGTGCCAGCAGTGCTAGGACAGGAAGATACGAGCAGCACTTC. The encoded protein is CASSARTGRYEQHF.

This chain uses TRBV6-5 with TRBJ1-6; D remains ambiguous. V was cut by 5 bases and J by 7 bases, with 9 bases left in between. The CDR3 runs 13 residues. The germline V gene has CDR1 MNHEY and CDR2 SVGAGI. The CDR3 here is CASSPAANSPLHF. The CDR3 nucleotides are TGTGCCAGCAGTCCCGCGGCGAATTCACCCCTCCACTTT.

Points on this clone: In the same sample, other DNA sequences code for this CDR3. The gene calls are TRBV7-9 and TRBJ1-1; 9 bases line up with TRBD1. Unmatched junction bases numbered 6, after V lost 1 base and J lost 0 bases. The CDR3 totals 17 residues. Germline CDR1 SEHNR, CDR2 FQNEAQ (reference sequence). This CDR3 reads CASSLVPGQGMNTEAFF. CDR3 bases: TGTGCCAGCAGCTTAGTCCCGGGACAGGGAATGAACACTGAAGCTTTCTTT.